The 21 T cell receptor beta chains below were found in one sample sequenced in a study of T cell changes during pregnancy in multiple sclerosis. Some clones are missing from TCRdb's copy, which holds only in-frame ones; the method was immunoSEQ multiplex PCR. The profile shows about 62,000 clones, approximately 92% of them singletons. The specimen comprised peripheral blood, sampled in the second trimester of pregnancy. These receptors were taken from a female donor in good health, enrolled as a control in a pregnancy study.

This chain uses TRBV7-2 with TRBJ1-6; a weak D match, TRBD1 (5 bases). Trimming shortened V by 7 bases and J by 6 bases, and 10 bases separated the two germline ends. CDR1 and CDR2 (germline): SGHTA, FQGNSA. This CDR3 region has 13 residues. The CDR3 sequence is CASTGIGNSPLHF. The CDR3 DNA is TGTGCCAGCACAGGGATTGGTAATTCACCCCTCCACTTT.

V and J are TRBV2 and TRBJ2-7; D gene ambiguous. The CDR3 is made up of 13 amino acids. Germline V gene sequence: CDR1 SNHLY, CDR2 FYNNEI. Trimming cost V 7 bases and J 3 bases, with 13 bases left between them. The CDR3 nucleotides read TGTGCCAGCACGAGACTCCTACTCTACGAGCAGTACTTC. It is translated as CASTRLLLYEQYF.

There are a few counts of this clone. The rearrangement links TRBV4-1 to TRBJ1-2; D might be TRBD1 (5 bases). This CDR3 comprises 12 residues. Germline V lookup: CDR1 MGHRA, CDR2 YSYEKL. The germline V and J ends were trimmed by 6 bases and 4 bases, with 9 bases remaining between them. In DNA form, the CDR3 reads TGCGCCAGCAGACAGGACGGCTATGGCTACACCTTC. It specifies CASRQDGYGYTF.

This rearrangement joins TRBV10-3 to TRBJ2-1, with TRBD1 identical over 10 bases. Per germline, CDR1 ENHRY and CDR2 SYGVKD. There are 18 residues in the CDR3. V was clipped by 4 bases and J by 0 bases; unmatched bases: 9. CDR3 DNA: TGTGCCATCAGTGGGCCGGGACAGGGGCCGCGCTCCTACAATGAGCAGTTCTTC. Protein: CAISGPGQGPRSYNEQFF.

This clone has a single count. V and J are TRBV6-5 and TRBJ1-6, with 9 positions matching TRBD1. J was trimmed by 6 bases and V by 3 bases; bases with no gene match: 6. The length of the CDR3 is 16 residues. Germline V gene sequence: CDR1 MNHEY, CDR2 SVGAGI. CDR3 nucleotides: TGTGCCAGCAGTTATTCCCTGACAGGGGGTAATTCACCCCTCCACTTT. Residues: CASSYSLTGGNSPLHF.

The chain links TRBV7-9 to TRBJ1-1; 8 bases line up with TRBD1. V dropped 0 bases and J dropped 6; count of bases not matched to a gene: 3. Germline V gives CDR1 SEHNR, CDR2 FQNEAQ (reference sequence). This CDR3 region has 14 residues. DNA for the CDR3: TGTGCCAGCAGCTTAGCGACAGGGGAGGCTGAAGCTTTCTTT. This translates into CASSLATGEAEAFF.

The chain employs TRBV5-6 and TRBJ2-1, with TRBD1 matching 10 bases. This CDR3 contains 15 residues. The junction had 9 bases not matched to a gene; V was cut back by 3 bases and J by 9 bases. Per the germline V gene, CDR1 is SGHDT and CDR2 is YYEEEE. CDR3 loop: CASSWDRGITAEQFF. The CDR3 DNA reads TGTGCCAGCAGCTGGGACAGGGGTATCACGGCTGAGCAGTTCTTC.

This sequence joins TRBV19 and TRBJ2-7; perhaps TRBD2 as D (6 bases). Germline loops: CDR1 LNHDA, CDR2 SQIVND (reference sequence). V gave up 6 bases and J gave up 3 bases, with 15 bases separating them. The CDR3 is 14 amino acids. The CDR3 here is CASSPRGSSYEQYF. The CDR3, as DNA: TGTGCCAGTAGCCCCCGGGGGAGCAGCTACGAGCAGTACTTC.

The count of this clone is one. A junction boundary mismatches the germline segment, possibly from a read error. The chain joins TRBV7-7 to TRBJ2-5; 9 nucleotides align to TRBD2. This CDR3 region has 15 residues. Germline values: CDR1 SSHAT, CDR2 FNYEAQ (reference sequence). CDR3 sequence (DNA): TGTGCTAGCAGCCAGGCCAGCGGGGGGCAAGAGACCCAGTACTTC. The encoded protein is CASSQASGGQETQYF.

The chain joins TRBV19 to TRBJ2-7; D remains unclear. V lost 3 bases to trimming and J lost 0 bases, with 15 bases between them. This CDR3 has 16 residues. Germline CDR1 reads LNHDA; CDR2 reads SQIVND (reference sequence). The CDR3: CASSIGYGPNSYEQYF. CDR3 DNA: TGTGCCAGTAGTATCGGATATGGGCCGAACTCCTACGAGCAGTACTTC. The full variable domain, completed using reference TRBV19 and TRBJ2-7, is DGGITQSPKYLFRKEGQNVTLSCEQNLNHDAMYWYRQDPGQGLRLIYYSQIVNDFQKGDIAEGYSVSREKKESFPLTVTSAQKNPTAFYLCASSIGYGPNSYEQYFGPGTRLTVT.

The chain carries TRBV7-9 and TRBJ1-1; a possible D gene is TRBD1 (5 bases). This CDR3 contains 14 residues. The V end lost 7 bases, the J end lost 2 bases, and 14 bases lay between the germline ends. Germline V CDR1 and CDR2: SEHNR, FQNEAQ (reference sequence). The CDR3 protein is CASTLRGGNTEAFF. DNA for the CDR3: TGTGCCAGCACTCTTCGGGGGGGAAACACTGAAGCTTTCTTT.

This clone was detected a few times. This chain connects TRBV19 to TRBJ1-2; a weak D match, TRBD1 (6 bases). CDR1 is LNHDA, CDR2 SQIVND, per germline (reference sequence). Trimming shortened V by 1 base and J by 5 bases, and 11 bases separated the two germline ends. The CDR3 contains 14 residues. Here the CDR3 reads CASSIAGTPYGYTF. CDR3 coding DNA: TGTGCCAGTAGTATAGCCGGGACACCTTATGGCTACACCTTC. Looking up the rest from reference TRBV19 and TRBJ1-2 gives the full variable domain: DGGITQSPKYLFRKEGQNVTLSCEQNLNHDAMYWYRQDPGQGLRLIYYSQIVNDFQKGDIAEGYSVSREKKESFPLTVTSAQKNPTAFYLCASSIAGTPYGYTFGSGTRLTVV.

The J gene is TRBJ2-7, the V gene TRBV28; 10 positions match TRBD2. The CDR3 sequence is 16 residues long. The junction had 10 bases not matched to a gene; V was cut back by 5 bases and J by 3 bases. Germline-derived CDR1 and CDR2 are MDHEN and SYDVKM. CDR3 in amino acids: CASSHSGRTLYYEQYF. The CDR3 DNA follows: TGTGCCAGCAGTCATAGCGGGAGGACTCTATACTACGAGCAGTACTTC.

This clone occurred once. The V and J genes are TRBV14 and TRBJ2-5; D might be TRBD2 (6 bases). This CDR3 is 16 amino acids long. The germline gives CDR1 SGHDN, CDR2 FVKESK. Trimming stripped 4 bases from V and 0 bases from J, with 15 bases between. CDR3 in amino acids: CASSRGGAQNQETQYF. The CDR3 nucleotides read TGTGCCAGCAGCCGAGGCGGGGCGCAAAACCAAGAGACCCAGTACTTC.

This clone was observed a single time. The chain couples TRBV6-5 to TRBJ2-7, with 8 bases that match TRBD2. The CDR3 runs to 15 residues. Trimming took 6 bases from V and 3 from J; bases not matched to a gene: 10. The germline V gene encodes CDR1 MNHEY and CDR2 SVGAGI. The CDR3 DNA reads as TGTGCCAGCAGACCAAGCGGGAGCCGGGGCTACGAGCAGTACTTC. Its translation: CASRPSGSRGYEQYF.

This CDR3 is CASSLSYENQPQHF. In DNA, the CDR3 is TGTGCCAGCAGCTTAAGCTACGAGAATCAGCCCCAGCATTTT. The chain couples TRBV7-2 to TRBJ1-5; the D is unclear. This CDR3 comprises 14 residues. Germline V CDR1 and CDR2: SGHTA, FQGNSA. Trimming took off 2 bases at V and 4 bases at J, with 9 bases between the two ends.

The chain links TRBV6-5 to TRBJ1-1; 9 positions agree with TRBD1. V lost 6 bases to trimming and J lost 2 bases; unmatched junction nucleotides: 4. Germline CDR1 MNHEY, CDR2 SVGAGI. The CDR3 is 14 amino acids. CDR3 nucleotide sequence: TGTGCCAGCAGCTGGGACAGGGACAACACTGAAGCTTTCTTT. This translates into CASSWDRDNTEAFF.

This sequence joins TRBV4-1 and TRBJ2-3; perhaps TRBD2 as D (6 bases). Trimming shortened V by 1 base and J by 4 bases, and 15 bases separated the two germline ends. Germline V gene sequence: CDR1 MGHRA, CDR2 YSYEKL. There are 16 residues in the CDR3. The CDR3 is CASSQGVGGKADTQYF. The CDR3 DNA reads as TGCGCCAGCAGCCAAGGGGTGGGGGGAAAGGCAGATACGCAGTATTTT.

CDR3 DNA: TGTGCCAGCAGTTTATTCTGGGACAACACAGATACGCAGTATTTT. This sequence encodes CASSLFWDNTDTQYF. The V and J genes are TRBV27 and TRBJ2-3; possibly TRBD1 for D (6 bases). V was pared by 1 base and J by 2 bases, with 10 bases between. There are 15 residues in the CDR3. The germline V gene encodes CDR1 MNHEY and CDR2 SMNVEV (reference sequence).

The rearrangement uses TRBV29-1 and TRBJ1-2; D unclear. This CDR3 has 12 residues. Germline V gene data show CDR1 as SQVTM and CDR2 as ANQGSEA. V lost 4 bases and J lost 8, with 14 bases in between. CDR3 amino acids: CSVGQTDYGYTF. The CDR3 DNA reads as TGCAGCGTTGGCCAGACTGATTACGGCTACACCTTC.

CDR3 amino acids: CASSLDGGLAVHTDTQYF. The CDR3 DNA follows: TGTGCCAGCAGCTTAGATGGGGGACTAGCGGTCCACACAGATACGCAGTATTTT. The V and J genes are TRBV7-8 and TRBJ2-3; 11 nucleotides line up with TRBD2. This CDR3 contains 18 residues. Germline V gene lookup returns CDR1 SGHVS and CDR2 FQNEAQ. J was trimmed by 2 bases and V by 1 base; bases with no gene match: 8.